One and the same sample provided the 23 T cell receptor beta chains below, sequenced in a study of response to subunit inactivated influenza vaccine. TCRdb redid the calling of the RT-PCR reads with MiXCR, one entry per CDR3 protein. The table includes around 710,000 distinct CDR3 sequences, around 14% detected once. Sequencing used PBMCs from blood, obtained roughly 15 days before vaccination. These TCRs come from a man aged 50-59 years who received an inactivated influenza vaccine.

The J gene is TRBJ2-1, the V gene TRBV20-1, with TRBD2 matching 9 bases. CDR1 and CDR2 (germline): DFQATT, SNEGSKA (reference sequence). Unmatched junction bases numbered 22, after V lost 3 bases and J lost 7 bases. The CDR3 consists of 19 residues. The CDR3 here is CSARGSGSGSLRSGNEQFF. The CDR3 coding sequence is TGCAGTGCTAGGGGGTCCGGTAGCGGGAGTCTTAGATCGGGGAATGAGCAGTTCTTC.

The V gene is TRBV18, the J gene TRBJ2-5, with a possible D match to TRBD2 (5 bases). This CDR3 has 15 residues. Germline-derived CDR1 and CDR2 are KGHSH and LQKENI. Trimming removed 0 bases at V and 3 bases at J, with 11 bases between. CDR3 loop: CASSPPTGSEETQYF. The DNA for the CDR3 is TGTGCCAGCTCACCACCAACGGGGTCAGAAGAGACCCAGTACTTC.

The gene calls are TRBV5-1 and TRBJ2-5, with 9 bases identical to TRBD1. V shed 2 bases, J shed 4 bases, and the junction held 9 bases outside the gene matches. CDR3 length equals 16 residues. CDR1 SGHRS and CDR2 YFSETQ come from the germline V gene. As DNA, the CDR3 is TGCGCCAGCAGCTTAGCCGGGACAGGGTCCCCAGAGACCCAGTACTTC. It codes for CASSLAGTGSPETQYF.

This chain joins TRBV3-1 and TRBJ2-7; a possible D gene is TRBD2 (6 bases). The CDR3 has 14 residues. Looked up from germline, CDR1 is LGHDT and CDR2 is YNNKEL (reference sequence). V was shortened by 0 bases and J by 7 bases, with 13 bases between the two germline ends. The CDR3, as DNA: TGTGCCAGCAGCCAAGATGCCGGGGCGGGAGAGCAGTACTTC. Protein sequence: CASSQDAGAGEQYF.

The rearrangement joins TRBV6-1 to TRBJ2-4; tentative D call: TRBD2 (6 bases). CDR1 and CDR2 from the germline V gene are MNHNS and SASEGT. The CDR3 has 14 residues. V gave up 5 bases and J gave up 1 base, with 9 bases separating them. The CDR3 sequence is CASSNGGAKNIQYF. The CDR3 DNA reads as TGTGCCAGCAGTAATGGGGGGGCCAAAAACATTCAGTACTTC.

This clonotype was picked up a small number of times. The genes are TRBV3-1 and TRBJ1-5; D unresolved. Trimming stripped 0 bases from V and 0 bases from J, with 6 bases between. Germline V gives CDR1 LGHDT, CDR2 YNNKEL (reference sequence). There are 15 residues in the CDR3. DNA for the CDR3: TGTGCCAGCAGCCAAGACAGTACTAGCAATCAGCCCCAGCATTTT. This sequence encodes CASSQDSTSNQPQHF.

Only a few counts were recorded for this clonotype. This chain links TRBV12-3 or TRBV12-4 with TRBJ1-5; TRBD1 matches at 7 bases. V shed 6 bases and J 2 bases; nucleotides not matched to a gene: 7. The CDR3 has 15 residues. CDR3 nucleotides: TGTGCCAGCAGGCGACAGGGATTTGGCAATCAGCCCCAGCATTTT. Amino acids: CASRRQGFGNQPQHF.

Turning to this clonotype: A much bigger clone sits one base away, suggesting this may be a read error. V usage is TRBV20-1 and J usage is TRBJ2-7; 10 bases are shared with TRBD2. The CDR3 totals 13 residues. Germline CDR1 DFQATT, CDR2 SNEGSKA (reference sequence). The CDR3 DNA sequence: TGCAGTTCTAGCGGGGGACTAGACTACGAGCAGTACTTC. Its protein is CSSSGGLDYEQYF.

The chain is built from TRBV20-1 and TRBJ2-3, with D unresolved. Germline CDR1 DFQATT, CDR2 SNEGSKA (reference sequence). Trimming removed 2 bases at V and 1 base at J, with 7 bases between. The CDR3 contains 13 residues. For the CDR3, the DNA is TGCAGTGCTAGAAGGTGGGGCACAGATACGCAGTATTTT. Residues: CSARRWGTDTQYF.

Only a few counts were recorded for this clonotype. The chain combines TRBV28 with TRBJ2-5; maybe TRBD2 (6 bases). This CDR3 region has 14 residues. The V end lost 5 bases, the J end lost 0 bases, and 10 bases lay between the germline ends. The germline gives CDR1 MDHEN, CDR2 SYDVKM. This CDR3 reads CASSPGTHQETQYF. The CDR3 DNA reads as TGTGCCAGCAGTCCCGGGACTCACCAAGAGACCCAGTACTTC.

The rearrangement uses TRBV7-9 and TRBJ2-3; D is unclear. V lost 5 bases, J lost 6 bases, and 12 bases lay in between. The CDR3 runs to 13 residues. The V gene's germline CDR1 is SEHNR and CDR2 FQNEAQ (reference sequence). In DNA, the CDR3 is TGTGCCAGCAGCCCCCCGGCCCAGGATACGCAGTATTTT. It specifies CASSPPAQDTQYF.

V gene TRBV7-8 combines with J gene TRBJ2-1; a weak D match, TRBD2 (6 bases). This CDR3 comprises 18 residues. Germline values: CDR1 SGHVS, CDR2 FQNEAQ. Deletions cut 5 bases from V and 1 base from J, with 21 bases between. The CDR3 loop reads CASSRESFAGRSYNEQFF. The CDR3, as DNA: TGTGCCAGCAGCCGAGAATCCTTCGCGGGAAGGTCCTACAATGAGCAGTTCTTC.

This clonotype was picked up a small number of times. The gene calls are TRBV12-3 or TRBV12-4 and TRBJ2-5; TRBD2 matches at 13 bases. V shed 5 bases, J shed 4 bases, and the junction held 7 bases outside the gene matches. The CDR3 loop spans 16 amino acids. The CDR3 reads CASSTGLAGVRETQYF. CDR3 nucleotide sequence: TGTGCCAGCAGTACCGGACTAGCGGGAGTTCGAGAGACCCAGTACTTC.

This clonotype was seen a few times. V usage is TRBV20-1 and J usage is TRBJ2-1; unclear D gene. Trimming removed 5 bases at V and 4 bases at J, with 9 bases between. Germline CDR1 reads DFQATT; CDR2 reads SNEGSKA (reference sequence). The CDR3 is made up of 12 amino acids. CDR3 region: CSAGVPYNEQFF. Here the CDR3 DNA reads TGCAGTGCTGGAGTGCCTTACAATGAGCAGTTCTTC.

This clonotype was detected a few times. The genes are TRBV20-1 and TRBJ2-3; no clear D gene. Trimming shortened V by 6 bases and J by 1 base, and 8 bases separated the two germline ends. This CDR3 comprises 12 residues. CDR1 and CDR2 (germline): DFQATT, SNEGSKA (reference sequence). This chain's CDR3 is CSAPVGTDTQYF. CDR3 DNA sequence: TGCAGTGCCCCGGTCGGCACAGATACGCAGTATTTT.

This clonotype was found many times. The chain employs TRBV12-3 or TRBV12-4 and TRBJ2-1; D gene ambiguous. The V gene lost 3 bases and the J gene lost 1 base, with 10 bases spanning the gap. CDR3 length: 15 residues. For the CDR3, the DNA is TGTGCCAGCAGTTTTTCGTTAGGTTCCTACAATGAGCAGTTCTTC. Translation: CASSFSLGSYNEQFF.

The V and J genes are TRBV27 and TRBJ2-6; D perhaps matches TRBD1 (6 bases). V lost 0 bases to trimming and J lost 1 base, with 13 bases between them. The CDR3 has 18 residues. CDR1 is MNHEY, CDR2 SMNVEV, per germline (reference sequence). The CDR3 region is CASSLSTGTLSGANVLTF. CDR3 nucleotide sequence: TGTGCCAGCAGTTTATCGACAGGAACTCTTTCTGGGGCCAACGTCCTGACTTTC.

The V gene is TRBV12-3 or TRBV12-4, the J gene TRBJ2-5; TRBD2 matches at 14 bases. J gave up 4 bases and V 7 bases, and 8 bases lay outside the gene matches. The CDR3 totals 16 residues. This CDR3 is CASTPSGTSGRETQYF. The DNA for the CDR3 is TGTGCCAGCACCCCAAGTGGGACTAGCGGGAGAGAGACCCAGTACTTC.

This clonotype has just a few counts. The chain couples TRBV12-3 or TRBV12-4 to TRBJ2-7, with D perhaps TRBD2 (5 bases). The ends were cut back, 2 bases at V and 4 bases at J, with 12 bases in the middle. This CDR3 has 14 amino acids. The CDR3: CASSLNHGGYEQYF. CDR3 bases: TGTGCCAGCAGTTTAAATCACGGAGGTTACGAGCAGTACTTC.

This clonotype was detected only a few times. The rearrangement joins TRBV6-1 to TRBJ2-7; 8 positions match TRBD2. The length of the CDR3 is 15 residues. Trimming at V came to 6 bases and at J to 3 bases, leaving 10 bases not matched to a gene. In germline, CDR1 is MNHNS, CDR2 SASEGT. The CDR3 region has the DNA TGTGCCAGCAGCTCGCCGGGGGGGCCGGGCTACGAGCAGTACTTC. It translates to CASSSPGGPGYEQYF.

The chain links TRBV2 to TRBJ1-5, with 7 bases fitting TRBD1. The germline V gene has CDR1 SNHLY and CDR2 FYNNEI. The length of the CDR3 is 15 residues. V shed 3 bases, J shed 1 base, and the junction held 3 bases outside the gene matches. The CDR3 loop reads CASSDNRGSNQPQHF. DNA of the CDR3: TGTGCCAGCAGTGACAACAGGGGCAGCAATCAGCCCCAGCATTTT.

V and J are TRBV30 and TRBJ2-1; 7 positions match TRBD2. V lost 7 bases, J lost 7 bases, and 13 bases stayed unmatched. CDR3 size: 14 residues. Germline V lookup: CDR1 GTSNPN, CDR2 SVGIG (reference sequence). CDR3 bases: TGTGCCTCCCCATGGGGGGGGAGCCCTAATGAGCAGTTCTTC. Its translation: CASPWGGSPNEQFF.

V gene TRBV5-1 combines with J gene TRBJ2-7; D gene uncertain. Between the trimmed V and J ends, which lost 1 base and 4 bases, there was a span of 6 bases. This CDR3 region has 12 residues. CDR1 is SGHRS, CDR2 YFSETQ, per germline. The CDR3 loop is CASSLRQYEQYF. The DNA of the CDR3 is TGCGCCAGCAGCTTGCGTCAGTACGAGCAGTACTTC.